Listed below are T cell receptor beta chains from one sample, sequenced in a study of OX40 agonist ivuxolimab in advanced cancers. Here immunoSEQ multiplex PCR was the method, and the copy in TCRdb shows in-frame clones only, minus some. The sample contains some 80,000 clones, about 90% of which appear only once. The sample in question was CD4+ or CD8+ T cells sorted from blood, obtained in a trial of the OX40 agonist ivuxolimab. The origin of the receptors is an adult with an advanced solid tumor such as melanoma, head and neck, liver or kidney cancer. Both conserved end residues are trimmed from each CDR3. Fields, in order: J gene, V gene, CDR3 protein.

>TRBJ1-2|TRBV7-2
ASSLGRRRDGYT
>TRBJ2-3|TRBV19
ASSIGAGLAGDTQY
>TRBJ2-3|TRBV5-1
ASSLRQGLTDTQY
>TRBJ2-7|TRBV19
ASSNSGGAYEQY
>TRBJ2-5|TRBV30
AWSDWDRDQETQY
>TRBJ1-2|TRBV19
ASRITQGDYGYT
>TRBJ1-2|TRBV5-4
ASSSGGRDTYGYT
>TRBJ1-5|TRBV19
ASTRSKSNQPQH
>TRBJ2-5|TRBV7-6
ASSLEGVQETQY
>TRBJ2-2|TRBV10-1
ASSESRGQGASGELF
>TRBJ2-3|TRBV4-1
ASSRSGPNGQY
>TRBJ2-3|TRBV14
ASSRGAEDTQY
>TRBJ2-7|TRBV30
AWSNRGEQY
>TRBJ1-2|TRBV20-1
SAMTGDGYT
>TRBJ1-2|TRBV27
ASSLTANYGYT
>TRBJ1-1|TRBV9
ASSGASGVSTEAF
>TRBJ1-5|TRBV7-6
ASSSGQGANQPQH
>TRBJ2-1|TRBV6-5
ASSYTSGRYNEQF
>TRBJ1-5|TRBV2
ASRAGTGVGGQPQH
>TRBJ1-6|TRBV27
ASRFGQGLASSPLH
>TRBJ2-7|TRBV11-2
ASSLVDVYEQY
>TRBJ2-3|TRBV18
ASSRLAGGDTQY
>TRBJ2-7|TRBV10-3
AISESGQSTYEQY
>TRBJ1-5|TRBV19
ASKGDRFLGNQPQH
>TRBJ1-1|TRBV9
ASSVETNTEAF
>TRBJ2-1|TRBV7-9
ASSAPGGGSSYNEQF
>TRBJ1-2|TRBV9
ASSALRGLNYGYT
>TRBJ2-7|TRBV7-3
ASSPSGSYEQY
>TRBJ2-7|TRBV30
AWSRVGVPREQY
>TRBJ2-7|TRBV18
ASSPLQGDEQY
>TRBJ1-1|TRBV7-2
ASSLGAGANTEAF
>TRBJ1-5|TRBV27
ASSLRRGGQPQH
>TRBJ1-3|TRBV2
ASSGNRGFRVSGNTIY
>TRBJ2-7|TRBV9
ASSVSGRGYEQY
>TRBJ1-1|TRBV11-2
ASGAFGGLAF
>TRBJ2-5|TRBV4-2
ASSQGQNQETQY
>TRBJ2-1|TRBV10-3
AISRERKSSYNEQF